Following are 24 T cell receptor beta chains from one sample sequenced in a study of beta chain features in type 1 diabetes. Sequencing targeted expressed TCRB transcripts, as all isolated RNA had been reverse transcribed. The assay was immunoSEQ multiplex PCR, and TCRdb's table has in-frame clones only and misses some. The sample lists more than 150,000 clones, less than 15% seen once, with 0.62% in the top ten. The sample comprised central memory CD4+ T cells from blood. The receptors here all came from a woman aged 18-30 years in good health.

This clone appeared a few times. The chain combines TRBV28 with TRBJ2-1; D is ambiguous. CDR3 length equals 16 residues. Trimming took off 4 bases at V and 2 bases at J, with 15 bases between the two ends. Germline V gene data show CDR1 as MDHEN and CDR2 as SYDVKM. CDR3 coding DNA: TGTGCCAGCAGTTCCCCTTCCGACAATACCTACAATGAGCAGTTCTTC. It translates to CASSSPSDNTYNEQFF.

This clone was seen only a few times. Other DNA sequences within the sample encode an identical CDR3. This chain uses TRBV6-5 with TRBJ2-2; the D gene is possibly TRBD1 (5 bases). V was pared by 2 bases and J by 3 bases, with 7 bases between. The V gene's germline CDR1 is MNHEY and CDR2 SVGAGI. The CDR3 has 14 residues. For the CDR3, the DNA is TGTGCCAGCAGTTACGGACAACACACCGGGGAGCTGTTTTTT. Amino acid sequence: CASSYGQHTGELFF.

The table lists this clone with a few counts. The gene calls are TRBV23-1 and TRBJ2-7; no firm D call. TRBV23-1 is noted as an ORF with a role that remains uncertain. CDR3 length: 12 amino acids. With 9 bases removed from V and 1 base from J, the gap between germline ends came to 10 bases. The CDR3 here is CARQYSSYEQYF. DNA for the CDR3: TGCGCCAGACAGTATTCATCCTACGAGCAGTACTTC.

A few counts support this clone. The chain employs TRBV5-1 and TRBJ2-2; no firm D call. The germline gives CDR1 SGHRS, CDR2 YFSETQ. V gave up 1 base and J gave up 4 bases, with 8 bases separating them. The length of the CDR3 is 14 residues. CDR3 bases: TGCGCCAGCAGCTTGTTTCCGAGCACCGGGGAGCTGTTTTTT. Residues: CASSLFPSTGELFF.

This clone was detected a few times. J is TRBJ1-4 and V is TRBV21-1; the D segment call TRBD1 is taken from the table without a DNA check. TRBV21-1 is listed as a pseudogene. This CDR3 has 15 residues. This CDR3 is CASNPLRQRNEKLFF. CDR3 DNA sequence: TGTGCCAGCAACCCCCTAAGACAGCGTAATGAAAAACTGTTTTTT.

J is TRBJ1-1 and V is TRBV28, with 9 positions matching TRBD1. Germline V gives CDR1 MDHEN, CDR2 SYDVKM. The CDR3 runs to 16 residues. V lost 4 bases and J lost 1; bases outside the gene matches: 7. The CDR3 nucleotides read TGTGCCAGCAGTTCACCCGGGGGACAGGGGAACACTGAAGCTTTCTTT. Encoded protein: CASSSPGGQGNTEAFF. Looking up the rest from reference TRBV28 and TRBJ1-1 gives the full variable domain: DVKVTQSSRYLVKRTGEKVFLECVQDMDHENMFWYRQDPGLGLRLIYFSYDVKMKEKGDIPEGYSVSREKKERFSLILESASTNQTSMYLCASSSPGGQGNTEAFFGQGTRLTVV.

The gene calls are TRBV29-1 and TRBJ1-2, with unresolved D. The V end was cut by 6 bases, the J end by 4 bases, with 12 bases between. Germline V gives CDR1 SQVTM, CDR2 ANQGSEA. This CDR3 contains 12 residues. For the CDR3, the DNA is TGCAGCGTGGGCTCGGGATTCTATGGCTACACCTTC. The encoded protein is CSVGSGFYGYTF.

The gene calls are TRBV14 and TRBJ2-7, with D possibly matching TRBD2 (5 bases). The germline gives CDR1 SGHDN, CDR2 FVKESK. Trimming removed 0 bases from V and 1 base from J, with 13 bases in between. The CDR3 contains 16 residues. In DNA form, the CDR3 reads TGTGCCAGCAGCCAAGATCTAGCAGGACGGTCCTACGAGCAGTACTTC. Protein: CASSQDLAGRSYEQYF.

V usage is TRBV7-3 and J usage is TRBJ2-3; TRBD1 is a possible D gene (8 bases). The germline V gene has CDR1 SGHTA and CDR2 FQGTGA. The V gene lost 5 bases and the J gene lost 6 bases, with 15 bases spanning the gap. The CDR3 totals 14 residues. CDR3: CASSPTGGGDTQYF. The CDR3 coding sequence is TGTGCCAGCAGCCCTACAGGGGGAGGGGATACGCAGTATTTT.

This clone was recorded a few times. This chain connects TRBV30 to TRBJ1-5, with D possibly being TRBD1 (6 bases). The CDR3 consists of 13 residues. V was cut by 5 bases and J by 2 bases, with 10 bases left in between. The V gene's germline CDR1 is GTSNPN and CDR2 SVGIG (reference sequence). In DNA, the CDR3 is TGTGCCTGGGGGGGGGCTGGCAATCAGCCCCAGCATTTT. Residues: CAWGGAGNQPQHF.

This clone has just a few counts. This sequence joins TRBV30 and TRBJ1-2; D not resolved. Germline V gene data show CDR1 as GTSNPN and CDR2 as SVGIG (reference sequence). V lost 2 bases to trimming and J lost 2 bases, with 15 bases between them. The CDR3 spans 15 residues. The CDR3 reads CAWSPLSGGNYGYTF. The DNA of the CDR3 is TGTGCCTGGAGTCCTCTCTCGGGAGGGAACTATGGCTACACCTTC.

This clone was observed a handful of times. The gene calls are TRBV7-3 and TRBJ2-5; TRBD2 might be the D (6 bases). Germline V gene data show CDR1 as SGHTA and CDR2 as FQGTGA. The CDR3 is 15 residues long. The V end lost 2 bases, the J end lost 1 base, and 11 bases lay between the germline ends. The CDR3 DNA follows: TGTGCCAGCAGCTTATCCCCGGGACTCCAAGAGACCCAGTACTTC. Translating it yields CASSLSPGLQETQYF.

The CDR3 coding sequence is TGTGCCAGCACCCGTTCCAGCGGGCAAGAGACCCAGTACTTC. This gives the protein CASTRSSGQETQYF. This chain connects TRBV6-6 to TRBJ2-5, with D perhaps matching TRBD2 (6 bases). V lost 7 bases to trimming and J lost 2 bases, with 14 bases between them. The CDR3 is 14 amino acids. Germline CDR1 MNHNY, CDR2 SVGAGI (reference sequence).

This CDR3 reads CASSVGSTDEQFF. CDR3 DNA: TGTGCCAGCAGCGTCGGTAGCACCGATGAGCAGTTCTTC. The chain links TRBV9 to TRBJ2-1; no clear D. The CDR3 contains 13 residues. Trimming cost V 2 bases and J 8 bases, with 11 bases left between them. Looked up from germline, CDR1 is SGDLS and CDR2 is YYNGEE.

V gene TRBV19 combines with J gene TRBJ2-2; 8 positions agree with TRBD2. V trimming: 2 bases; J trimming: 1 base; junction bases outside the gene matches: 3. Per germline, CDR1 LNHDA and CDR2 SQIVND (reference sequence). The length of the CDR3 is 16 residues. The CDR3 spells CASSILSGMNTGELFF. The CDR3 DNA reads as TGTGCCAGTAGTATACTTAGCGGGATGAACACCGGGGAGCTGTTTTTT.

V usage is TRBV4-1 and J usage is TRBJ1-5; D may be TRBD1 (6 bases). Trimming removed 7 bases from V and 7 bases from J, with 23 bases in between. CDR1 is MGHRA and CDR2 is YSYEKL in the germline V gene. The CDR3 is 16 residues long. The CDR3 nucleotides read TGCGCCAGCACCTCCGATACAGGGTCCCAGGGCCAGCCCCAGCATTTT. Translation gives CASTSDTGSQGQPQHF.

The chain carries TRBV7-8 and TRBJ1-2; D call uncertain. CDR1 is SGHVS and CDR2 is FQNEAQ in the germline V gene. The CDR3 is 12 residues long. Trimming cost V 3 bases and J 7 bases, with 9 bases left between them. The chain's CDR3 is CASSLRRAGYTF. The CDR3 bases are TGTGCCAGCAGCTTGAGGAGGGCTGGCTACACCTTC.

At least ten counts were recorded for this clone. V is TRBV30 and J is TRBJ2-1, with unresolved D. CDR1 is GTSNPN and CDR2 is SVGIG in the germline V gene (reference sequence). Trimming took 8 bases from V and 5 from J, leaving 13 bases between them. This CDR3 comprises 12 residues. Here the CDR3 DNA reads TGTGCCCTAGGCTTTTACGACAATGAGCAGTTCTTC. Its translation is CALGFYDNEQFF.

This sequence joins TRBV10-3 and TRBJ1-5, with 11 bases aligning to TRBD1. This CDR3 is 17 amino acids long. After removal of 6 bases from V and 6 bases from J, the junction contained 13 bases not matched to a gene. Germline lookup yields CDR1 ENHRY and CDR2 SYGVKD. The CDR3 is CAIRPGQGEGASQPQHF. The CDR3 coding sequence is TGTGCCATCAGGCCGGGACAGGGGGAGGGGGCTAGTCAGCCCCAGCATTTT.

This clone occurred a few times. The chain uses TRBV5-4 and TRBJ2-1; 9 positions match TRBD1. J was trimmed by 3 bases and V by 0 bases; bases with no gene match: 4. The CDR3 extends over 16 amino acids. Germline CDR1 and CDR2: SGHNT and YYREEE (reference sequence). The CDR3 nucleotides are TGTGCCAGCAGCTTGGATCCGACAGGGGGCTACAATGAGCAGTTCTTC. Its protein is CASSLDPTGGYNEQFF.

Many counts were recorded for this clone. V gene TRBV7-2 combines with J gene TRBJ2-7; D possibly corresponds to TRBD2 (6 bases). CDR3 length equals 16 residues. Germline CDR1 and CDR2: SGHTA and FQGNSA. Trimming stripped 5 bases from V and 2 bases from J, with 19 bases between. Here the CDR3 DNA reads TGTGCCAGCAGCCGAAGTTCCGGGAGTGTGGCCTACGAGCAGTACTTC. Its protein product is CASSRSSGSVAYEQYF. Full variable domain (missing parts from reference TRBV7-2 and TRBJ2-7): GAGVSQSPSNKVTEKGKDVELRCDPISGHTALYWYRQSLGQGLEFLIYFQGNSAPDKSGLPSDRFSAERTGGSVSTLTIQRTQQEDSAVYLCASSRSSGSVAYEQYFGPGTRLTVT.

This clone came up a few times. CDR3 residues: CASSPTGVETEAFF. DNA of the CDR3: TGTGCCAGCTCACCCACAGGAGTAGAGACTGAAGCTTTCTTT. The J gene is TRBJ1-1, the V gene TRBV18; D possibly corresponds to TRBD1 (5 bases). Germline CDR1 is KGHSH and CDR2 is LQKENI. The CDR3 sequence is 14 residues long. V lost 3 bases to trimming and J lost 5 bases, with 13 bases between them.

The CDR3 loop is CASSLLRGYEQYF. The CDR3 nucleotides are TGTGCCAGCAGCTTACTCCGGGGCTACGAGCAGTACTTC. The chain employs TRBV7-2 and TRBJ2-7; possible D gene TRBD2, 5 bases. Germline values: CDR1 SGHTA, CDR2 FQGNSA. Deletions cut 2 bases from V and 3 bases from J, with 8 bases between. The CDR3 runs to 13 residues.

This clone was picked up a small number of times. The rearrangement uses TRBV7-9 and TRBJ2-4; D is possibly TRBD2 (5 bases). Germline V gene lookup returns CDR1 SEHNR and CDR2 FQNEAQ (reference sequence). Trimming took off 3 bases at V and 8 bases at J, with 11 bases between the two ends. The CDR3 contains 13 residues. Here the CDR3 DNA reads TGTGCCAGCAGCTTCGGGTCGGAGGACATTCAGTACTTC. It encodes CASSFGSEDIQYF. The entire variable domain, with the rest obtained from reference TRBV7-9 and TRBJ2-4, is as follows: DTGVSQNPRHKITKRGQNVTFRCDPISEHNRLYWYRQTLGQGPEFLTYFQNEAQLEKSRLLSDRFSAERPKGSFSTLEIQRTEQGDSAMYLCASSFGSEDIQYFGAGTRLSVL.